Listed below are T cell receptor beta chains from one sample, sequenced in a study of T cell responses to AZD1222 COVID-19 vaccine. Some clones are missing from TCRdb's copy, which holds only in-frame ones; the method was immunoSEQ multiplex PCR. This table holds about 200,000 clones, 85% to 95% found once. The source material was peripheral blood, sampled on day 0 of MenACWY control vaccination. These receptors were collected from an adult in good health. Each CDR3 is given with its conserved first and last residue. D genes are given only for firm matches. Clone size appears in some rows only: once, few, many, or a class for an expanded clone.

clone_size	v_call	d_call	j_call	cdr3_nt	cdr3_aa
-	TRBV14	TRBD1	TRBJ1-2	TGTGCCAGCAGCCAAAATGTGGGACAGGGGATTGGCTACACCTTC	CASSQNVGQGIGYTF
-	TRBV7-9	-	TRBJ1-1	TGTGCCAGCAGCTCTACGGGGCGCAACACTGAAGCTTTCTTT	CASSSTGRNTEAFF
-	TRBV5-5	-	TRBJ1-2	TGTGCCAGCAGCCCCGAAGGGGCTACAGGGTATGGCTACACCTTC	CASSPEGATGYGYTF
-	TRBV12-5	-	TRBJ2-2	TGTGCTAGTGGTTTACTGCAAGGAGGCACCGGGGAGCTGTTTTTT	CASGLLQGGTGELFF
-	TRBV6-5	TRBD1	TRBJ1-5	TGTGCCAGGGGGACAGGGGGCAGGCAGCCCCAGCATTTT	CARGTGGRQPQHF
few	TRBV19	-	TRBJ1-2	TGTGCCAGTAGTATCAGGCCAGGGATTGACTATGGCTACACCTTC	CASSIRPGIDYGYTF
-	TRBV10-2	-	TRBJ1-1	TGCGCCAGCCGGACGCGCACTGAAGCTTTCTTT	CASRTRTEAFF
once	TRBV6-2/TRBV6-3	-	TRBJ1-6	TGTGCCAGCAGTTACACCGCTCCCAATTCACCCCTCCACTTT	CASSYTAPNSPLHF
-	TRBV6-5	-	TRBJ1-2	TGTGCCAGCAGACTCACACCAGGGTTCTCCTATGGCTACACCTTC	CASRLTPGFSYGYTF
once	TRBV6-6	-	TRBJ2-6	TGTGCCAGCAGGGGACCGGGCTCTGGGGCCAACGTCCTGACTTTC	CASRGPGSGANVLTF
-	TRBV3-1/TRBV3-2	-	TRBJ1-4	TGTGCCAGCAGCCAAGGATCCGTCATAGGGGGAGTGAGAGGAAAACTGTTTTTT	CASSQGSVIGGVRGKLFF
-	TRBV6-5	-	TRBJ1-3	TGTGCCAGCCACCCCCGGGGCTCCTCTGGAAACACCATATATTTT	CASHPRGSSGNTIYF
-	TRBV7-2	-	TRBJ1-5	TGTGCCAGCAGCCTGACGTACAGGGGCAATCAGCCCCAGCATTTT	CASSLTYRGNQPQHF
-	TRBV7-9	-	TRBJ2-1	TGTGCCAGCAGCTTGGGACTGTACAATGAGCAGTTCTTC	CASSLGLYNEQFF
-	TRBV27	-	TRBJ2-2	TGTGCCAGCAGTCCACTATCGATTCAGGGACCGAACACCGGGGAGCTGTTTTTT	CASSPLSIQGPNTGELFF
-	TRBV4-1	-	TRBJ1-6	TGCGCCAGCAGCCAGCCTGGGACCCCGGGATCACCCCTCCACTTT	CASSQPGTPGSPLHF
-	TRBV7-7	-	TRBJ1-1	TGTGCCAGCAGCTTAGATACGAACACTGAAGCTTTCTTT	CASSLDTNTEAFF
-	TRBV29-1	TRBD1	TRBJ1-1	TGCAGCGGAAAGGGACAGGGAAACACTGAAGCTTTCTTT	CSGKGQGNTEAFF